This record looks at one T cell receptor beta chain sequence and its context. Other nucleotide sequences from this sample produce the same CDR3. This sample was taken from a study of blood T cell repertoires in COVID-19. In the authors' workflow: Counts of nucleated cells, estimated from reference gene primer amplification, were obtained. The protocol was immunoSEQ multiplex PCR, while the TCRdb copy is restricted to in-frame clones and leaves out a portion. That table furnishes V, J and clone size, whereas the DNA furnished D and trimming. The sample lists approximately 400,000 clones, about 90% occurring once. The CDR3 sequence is 15 residues long. Germline values: CDR1 SGHTA, CDR2 FQGNSA. The ends lost 2 bases at V and 7 bases at J; junction bases unmatched: 6.

The sequence came from a man aged 25 to 45 who had recovered from COVID-19. Sequencing input: PBMCs or T cells enriched from blood (not recorded which). The J gene is TRBJ2-1, the V gene TRBV7-2, with 9 bases that match TRBD2. The CDR3 bases are TGTGCCAGCAGCTTAATAGCGGGGGTACGTAATGAGCAGTTCTTC. Its protein product is CASSLIAGVRNEQFF. Full variable domain (remainder filled in from reference TRBV7-2 and TRBJ2-1): GAGVSQSPSNKVTEKGKDVELRCDPISGHTALYWYRQSLGQGLEFLIYFQGNSAPDKSGLPSDRFSAERTGGSVSTLTIQRTQQEDSAVYLCASSLIAGVRNEQFFGPGTRLTVL.